A single T cell receptor beta chain is shown here with its context. The data were obtained in a study of OX40 agonist ivuxolimab in advanced cancers. Study information: The dose-escalation group included hepatocellular carcinoma, melanoma, renal cell carcinoma and head and neck cancer. Of mixed ages from about 20 to 90 and averaging 60 years, the group was around 78% male.

In germline, CDR1 is SGHNT, CDR2 YYREEE (reference sequence). The CDR3 runs 14 residues. With V trimmed by 0 bases and J by 3 bases, 2 bases remained unmatched. Method: immunoSEQ multiplex PCR; TCRdb's copy keeps in-frame clones and lacks some. The table lists approximately 44,000 clones, 75% to 85% of them singletons. The rearrangement links TRBV5-4 to TRBJ2-7; 8 positions agree with TRBD2. The TCR comes from an adult with an advanced solid tumor such as melanoma, head and neck, liver or kidney cancer. The source was CD4+ or CD8+ T cells sorted from blood, collected in a trial of the OX40 agonist ivuxolimab. The CDR3 sequence is CASSLDSGDYEQYF. CDR3 coding DNA: TGTGCCAGCAGCTTGGATAGCGGGGACTACGAGCAGTACTTC.